What follows is one T cell receptor beta chain and its context. No cognate antigen has been identified for it. Nothing much larger sits one base from this clone, and base qualities are not available. The roughly 38 donors, aged about 6 to 90 years, were systemically healthy Caucasian individuals from Russia. Approximately 10 milliliters of peripheral blood were collected from each donor into EDTA-treated Vacutainer tubes. Ficoll-Paque density-gradient centrifugation was used to isolate PBMCs, with at least 6 million per sample. Total RNA was extracted from PBMCs with Trizol reagent, with at least 6 micrograms obtained per sample. Naive CD45RAhigh/CD27high T cell percentages were measured by flow cytometry on a PBMC aliquot from every donor. In the germline V gene (reference sequence), CDR1 corresponds to DFQATT and CDR2 to SNEGSKA. V and J are truncated by 2 bases and 9 bases respectively, leaving an intervening sequence of 22 bases. The CDR3 numbers 15 residues from cysteine through phenylalanine. Only CDR3 DNA is held: 45 bases, read in frame from base 1.

This entry belongs to a study of blood T cells in healthy people across ages (dated by TCRdb to between 2015 and 2017). Looking at the study overall: In model experiments, template switching captured about one uniquely barcoded TCR beta cDNA molecule for every two T cells. For two donors (one aged 18 to 29 and one aged 80 or older), the study analyzed two additional independent replicas of 1 million unique cDNA reads from the same blood draw. The donors were split into four age groups: young (average around 15 years), middle-aged (roughly 40), aged (62) and long-lived (under 90). The study measured age-related changes in TCR beta repertoire diversity using deep sequencing normalized with unique cDNA molecular identifiers. To avoid experimental bias, donors of different ages were spread randomly across the sequencing lanes.

Library preparation employed 5' RACE. Sequencing used an Illumina HiSeq 2500. A second about 6 to 11 cycle PCR used a sample-barcoded 5' primer and a J-beta primer mix. A unique molecular identifier was introduced onto each TCR beta cDNA molecule by a template-switch 5' adaptor carrying 12 random nucleotides. Each sample yielded at least 3 million CDR3-containing paired-end reads. First-strand cDNA synthesis was performed from all RNA using the Mint cDNA synthesis kit, with priming by a TRBC-specific oligonucleotide. Following uracil-DNA glycosylase treatment, all cDNA underwent a first 18-cycle PCR with the universal primers M1SS and BC2_uni_R. Regarding the original processing steps: Each sample was normalized by randomly selecting 1 million high-quality reads, each carrying a distinct molecular identifier. Instead of being binned into consensus sequences, reads with shared molecular identifiers were discarded. CDR3 identification, clonotype clustering and error correction used MiTCR with a Q25 quality threshold and the strictest error-elimination algorithm. Lower-bound total TCR beta diversity was estimated with a nonparametric unseen species model using Euler transformation. TCRdb reworked the public reads: Q25 trimming with fastp, MiXCR clone assembly, productive beta chains retained. Rows are combined by CDR3 protein, so each entry shows the most common genes and DNA. TCRdb, rather than the study authors, made the V and J calls. The table for this sample lists roughly 1,800,000 distinct CDR3 sequences; around 50% of them were counted only once. The top ten hold less than 2.5% of the sample.

What the work shows at the level of the full study, not this receptor alone: Total diversity estimates from one million sequenced T cells were considered lower bounds and underestimates. Since profiling was done on bulk unsorted PBMCs, naive and antigen-experienced compartments could not be conclusively compared. As age increased, observed TCR beta diversity per million T cells dropped in a roughly linear way, and a significant reduction was already evident by age roughly 40. Compared with the aged group, the long-lived group had more naive CD4+ T cells, fewer expanded clones and increased TCR diversity, a pattern suggesting age selection. A strong correlation was found between observed TCR beta diversity and the percentage of naive T cells measured by flow cytometry. Because donor CMV infection status was unknown, age-related changes in expanded clonotypes were potentially confounded.

Sequenced sample: blood. Rearrangement joined TRBV20-1 to TRBJ1-1; the D gene cannot be resolved reliably. The receptor comes from a woman in her thirties or forties in good health. The bases are TGCAGTGCTAGATTCCCCGAGGGCCCCCCGGGGAAAGCTTTCTTT. It translates to CSARFPEGPPGKAFF.